The 32 T cell receptor beta chains in this list originate from one sample, sequenced in a study of blood T cell repertoires in COVID-19. Using immunoSEQ multiplex PCR, the repertoire was profiled, and TCRdb retains in-frame clones only, with some absent. The sample has around 54,000 clones; roughly 81% are singletons. The sequencing sample was made of peripheral blood. The receptors here all came from a woman in her sixties with acute or convalescent COVID-19.

The rearrangement joins TRBV7-2 to TRBJ2-7; a possible D gene is TRBD1 (5 bases). Germline lookup yields CDR1 SGHTA and CDR2 FQGNSA. The CDR3 runs to 14 residues. Trimming took off 5 bases at V and 2 bases at J, with 13 bases between the two ends. The CDR3 loop is CASSPDRPPYEQYF. The CDR3 DNA reads TGTGCCAGCAGCCCAGACAGACCCCCCTACGAGCAGTACTTC.

The rearrangement uses TRBV3-1 (or the pseudogene TRBV3-2) and TRBJ1-5, with 7 positions matching TRBD1. This CDR3 is built from 17 residues. Per the germline V gene, CDR1 is LGHDT and CDR2 is YNNKEL (reference sequence). With V trimmed by 4 bases and J by 5 bases, 14 bases remained unmatched. The CDR3 DNA follows: TGTGCCAGCAGCCTTCAGACAGGGAAAAGAAGCGATCAGCCCCAGCATTTT. Protein sequence: CASSLQTGKRSDQPQHF.

The V call is TRBV5-8, the J call TRBJ1-5; possibly TRBD1 for D (5 bases). Per germline, CDR1 SGHTS and CDR2 YDEGEE. The V and J ends lost 4 bases and 0 bases respectively, with 11 bases between them. CDR3 length: 15 residues. The CDR3 DNA reads TGTGCCAGCAGCCTAAGACAGTATAGCAATCAGCCCCAGCATTTT. Protein sequence: CASSLRQYSNQPQHF.

The chain is built from TRBV27 and TRBJ1-2; no definite D call. Germline assignment: CDR1 MNHEY and CDR2 SMNVEV (reference sequence). CDR3 length: 13 residues. V was trimmed by 2 bases and J by 4 bases, leaving 8 bases between them. CDR3 residues: CASSLKHSYGYTF. For the CDR3, the DNA is TGTGCCAGCAGTTTAAAACATTCCTATGGCTACACCTTC.

The table lists this clone with a count of one. The gene calls are TRBV6-5 and TRBJ1-3; 7 bases line up with TRBD1. V dropped 5 bases and J dropped 1; count of bases not matched to a gene: 2. The V gene's germline CDR1 is MNHEY and CDR2 SVGAGI. The CDR3 has 14 residues. This chain's CDR3 is CASSRQGSGNTIYF. Here the CDR3 DNA reads TGTGCCAGCAGTCGACAGGGTTCTGGAAACACCATATATTTT.

The chain uses TRBV15 and TRBJ1-2; 7 nucleotides align to TRBD1. This CDR3 comprises 15 residues. Germline assignment: CDR1 LNHNV and CDR2 YYDKDF (reference sequence). Trimming removed 0 bases from V and 4 bases from J; junction bases left unmatched: 5. The CDR3 loop is CATSRDQGGVYGYTF. The CDR3 DNA reads TGTGCCACCAGCAGAGATCAAGGGGGCGTCTATGGCTACACCTTC.

In this sample, this clone turned up a few times. The chain is built from TRBV19 and TRBJ1-4; 8 bases fit TRBD1. The CDR3 contains 15 residues. V was pared by 5 bases and J by 5 bases, with 7 bases of the junction left unmatched. CDR1 is LNHDA and CDR2 is SQIVND in the germline V gene (reference sequence). DNA for the CDR3: TGTGCCAGTAGTGTCGGACAGGGAAAAAATGAAAAACTGTTTTTT. It yields the protein CASSVGQGKNEKLFF. Together with reference TRBV19 and TRBJ1-4, the CDR3 gives the full variable domain: DGGITQSPKYLFRKEGQNVTLSCEQNLNHDAMYWYRQDPGQGLRLIYYSQIVNDFQKGDIAEGYSVSREKKESFPLTVTSAQKNPTAFYLCASSVGQGKNEKLFFGSGTQLSVL.

The chain joins TRBV7-2 to TRBJ2-7; maybe TRBD2 (7 bases). Trimming removed 5 bases from V and 2 bases from J, with 13 bases in between. The germline V gene encodes CDR1 SGHTA and CDR2 FQGNSA. This CDR3 is 14 amino acids long. CDR3 nucleotides: TGTGCCAGCAGCCCTGGGAGGGGGGCCTACGAGCAGTACTTC. Protein product: CASSPGRGAYEQYF.

The genes are TRBV7-2 and TRBJ1-5; 8 bases are shared with TRBD1. The V gene end was trimmed by 3 bases and the J gene end by 7 bases; junction bases not matched to a gene: 2. Germline CDR1 SGHTA, CDR2 FQGNSA. The CDR3 covers 13 residues. The CDR3 nucleotides read TGTGCCAGCAGCTTGGACAGGGTCCAGCCCCAGCATTTT. Residues: CASSLDRVQPQHF. Variable domain in full (rest from reference TRBV7-2 and TRBJ1-5): GAGVSQSPSNKVTEKGKDVELRCDPISGHTALYWYRQSLGQGLEFLIYFQGNSAPDKSGLPSDRFSAERTGGSVSTLTIQRTQQEDSAVYLCASSLDRVQPQHFGDGTRLSIL.

The chain uses TRBV2 and TRBJ2-3; D is possibly TRBD2 (5 bases). The V gene lost 4 bases and the J gene lost 6 bases, with 11 bases spanning the gap. CDR3 length: 13 residues. Germline V gene data show CDR1 as SNHLY and CDR2 as FYNNEI. The CDR3 spells CASSGTREDTQYF. The DNA of the CDR3 is TGTGCCAGCAGTGGAACTAGAGAGGATACGCAGTATTTT.

This rearrangement joins TRBV2 to TRBJ1-5; D gene uncertain. The germline V gene encodes CDR1 SNHLY and CDR2 FYNNEI. The CDR3 is 14 residues long. V was pared by 6 bases and J by 3 bases, with 12 bases between. CDR3 amino acids: CASRTQSPNQPQHF. CDR3 in DNA: TGTGCCAGCAGGACACAGAGCCCCAATCAGCCCCAGCATTTT.

This clone was counted between two and nine times. CDR3: CASGAEHSNQPQHF. The DNA of the CDR3 is TGCGCCAGCGGGGCGGAACATAGCAATCAGCCCCAGCATTTT. The genes are TRBV10-2 and TRBJ1-5; D is perhaps TRBD1 (5 bases). Germline values: CDR1 WSHSY, CDR2 SAAADI. Trimming pared 8 bases from V and 0 bases from J, leaving 11 bases between. This CDR3 is built from 14 residues.

The CDR3 spells CASSQLRRNNEQFF. The CDR3 nucleotides are TGTGCCAGCAGCCAACTCAGGAGGAACAATGAGCAGTTCTTC. This sequence joins TRBV3-1 (or the pseudogene TRBV3-2) and TRBJ2-1, with D perhaps matching TRBD2 (5 bases). Germline CDR1 is LGHDT and CDR2 is YNNKEL (reference sequence). The germline V and J ends were trimmed by 2 bases and 5 bases, with 10 bases remaining between them. The CDR3 runs to 14 residues.

This chain links TRBV11-2 with TRBJ1-1; tentative D call: TRBD1 (5 bases). The CDR3 is 14 amino acids. Germline lookup yields CDR1 SGHAT and CDR2 FQNNGV. The ends were cut back, 2 bases at V and 4 bases at J, with 11 bases in the middle. The CDR3 sequence: CASSLLPGGTEAFF. Here the CDR3 DNA reads TGTGCCAGCAGCTTATTACCCGGGGGCACTGAAGCTTTCTTT.

The chain has TRBV9 and TRBJ1-2, with D maybe TRBD1 (6 bases). The CDR3 spans 13 residues. Trimming removed 3 bases at V and 6 bases at J, with 12 bases between. The V gene's germline CDR1 is SGDLS and CDR2 YYNGEE. CDR3 region: CASSGWGRNGYTF. CDR3 nucleotides: TGTGCCAGCAGCGGTTGGGGGCGCAATGGCTACACCTTC.

J is TRBJ1-1 and V is TRBV16; D is unclear. V dropped 3 bases and J dropped 1 base, with 12 bases sitting between them. The germline CDR1 and CDR2 sequences are KGHSY and FQNENV. There are 15 residues in the CDR3. CDR3 sequence reads: CASSHKTMANTEAFF. In nucleotides, the CDR3 is TGTGCCAGCAGCCACAAGACAATGGCGAACACTGAAGCTTTCTTT.

The gene calls are TRBV5-1 and TRBJ2-7, with 9 bases identical to TRBD1. J was trimmed by 5 bases and V by 3 bases; bases with no gene match: 6. CDR3 length equals 14 residues. Germline CDR1 is SGHRS and CDR2 is YFSETQ. DNA of the CDR3: TGCGCCAGCAGCTGGGGACAGGGAGGGAACGAGCAGTACTTC. It codes for CASSWGQGGNEQYF. Drawing the rest from reference TRBV5-1 and TRBJ2-7, the complete variable domain is KAGVTQTPRYLIKTRGQQVTLSCSPISGHRSVSWYQQTPGQGLQFLFEYFSETQRNKGNFPGRFSGRQFSNSRSEMNVSTLELGDSALYLCASSWGQGGNEQYFGPGTRLTVT.

This rearrangement joins TRBV5-8 to TRBJ2-7, with 7 nucleotides matching TRBD1. There are 14 residues in the CDR3. J was trimmed by 2 bases and V by 3 bases; bases with no gene match: 5. CDR1 SGHTS and CDR2 YDEGEE come from the germline V gene. This CDR3 is CASSSRGLTYEQYF. In DNA, the CDR3 is TGTGCCAGCAGCTCCAGGGGGTTGACCTACGAGCAGTACTTC.

The chain couples TRBV6-6 to TRBJ1-6; TRBD1 matches 9 bases. Germline CDR1 is MNHNY and CDR2 is SVGAGI (reference sequence). The CDR3 is made up of 14 amino acids. The V gene end was trimmed by 7 bases and the J gene end by 7 bases; junction bases not matched to a gene: 5. The CDR3 coding sequence is TGTGCCAGCAAAGGGACAGGGCAAAATTCACCCCTCCACTTT. Amino acid sequence: CASKGTGQNSPLHF.

In this sample, this clone turned up a few times. The chain joins TRBV11-2 to TRBJ1-6; TRBD1 might be the D (6 bases). V was clipped by 6 bases and J by 5 bases, with 11 bases between them. Per the germline V gene, CDR1 is SGHAT and CDR2 is FQNNGV. The CDR3 totals 14 residues. This chain's CDR3 is CASRGDTNNSPLHF. The CDR3 DNA reads as TGTGCCAGCAGAGGGGACACTAATAATTCACCCCTCCACTTT. Full variable domain (rest looked up from reference TRBV11-2 and TRBJ1-6): EAGVAQSPRYKIIEKRQSVAFWCNPISGHATLYWYQQILGQGPKLLIQFQNNGVVDDSQLPKDRFSAERLKGVDSTLKIQPAKLEDSAVYLCASRGDTNNSPLHFGNGTRLTVT.

This chain connects TRBV6-1 to TRBJ1-5, with a tentative D call TRBD1 (6 bases). Germline V gives CDR1 MNHNS, CDR2 SASEGT. CDR3 length equals 15 residues. Trimming removed 1 base from V and 2 bases from J, with 9 bases in between. CDR3: CASSEGGGRNQPQHF. The CDR3 coding sequence is TGTGCCAGCAGTGAAGGGGGGGGCCGCAATCAGCCCCAGCATTTT.

The V call is TRBV18, the J call TRBJ2-1; 7 bases align to TRBD2. The CDR3 length is 15 residues. In germline, CDR1 is KGHSH, CDR2 LQKENI. V trimming: 0 bases; J trimming: 6 bases; junction bases outside the gene matches: 5. This chain's CDR3 is CASSPPGGRSNEQFF. The DNA for the CDR3 is TGTGCCAGCTCACCACCGGGCGGGAGAAGCAATGAGCAGTTCTTC.

The chain joins TRBV4-2 to TRBJ1-5; tentatively, D is TRBD1 (6 bases). The CDR3 is 16 residues long. Germline CDR1 is LGHNA and CDR2 is YNFKEQ. The V end lost 0 bases, the J end lost 5 bases, and 14 bases lay between the germline ends. For the CDR3, the DNA is TGTGCCAGCAGCCAAGAGGGTGGACAGCCCTATCAGCCCCAGCATTTT. Translation: CASSQEGGQPYQPQHF.

The V gene is TRBV6-5, the J gene TRBJ1-5; tentatively, D is TRBD1 (6 bases). The germline V gene has CDR1 MNHEY and CDR2 SVGAGI. The ends were cut back, 7 bases at V and 1 base at J, with 11 bases in the middle. CDR3 length: 14 amino acids. The CDR3 loop is CASTIRGSNQPQHF. In DNA, the CDR3 is TGTGCCAGCACAATAAGGGGGAGCAATCAGCCCCAGCATTTT.

The V gene is TRBV30, the J gene TRBJ1-1; 8 bases align to TRBD1. With 2 bases clipped from V and 11 bases from J, the junction kept 7 bases outside the gene matches. CDR1 is GTSNPN and CDR2 is SVGIG in the germline V gene (reference sequence). This CDR3 region has 12 residues. In DNA, the CDR3 is TGTGCCTGGAGTTGGGCCACAGGGGGGGCTTTCTTT. Protein sequence: CAWSWATGGAFF.

The chain links TRBV3-1 (or the pseudogene TRBV3-2) to TRBJ1-5, with D tentatively TRBD1 (5 bases). Germline CDR1 is LGHDT and CDR2 is YNNKEL (reference sequence). CDR3 length equals 13 residues. Trimming took off 4 bases at V and 6 bases at J, with 10 bases between the two ends. The CDR3 DNA follows: TGTGCCAGCAGCCTTCGGGGGGGTCAGCCCCAGCATTTT. Amino acids: CASSLRGGQPQHF.

The chain couples TRBV3-1 (or the pseudogene TRBV3-2) to TRBJ2-3, with 8 bases identical to TRBD2. With V trimmed by 5 bases and J by 5 bases, 12 bases remained unmatched. The CDR3 extends over 16 amino acids. From germline, CDR1 is LGHDT and CDR2 YNNKEL (reference sequence). The CDR3 bases are TGTGCCAGCAGCTGGAGGGGCGGGGGGATGAGAGATACGCAGTATTTT. As protein: CASSWRGGGMRDTQYF.

The chain uses TRBV7-8 and TRBJ2-7; 7 bases are a match to TRBD2. V trimming: 1 base; J trimming: 4 bases; junction bases outside the gene matches: 1. Germline loops: CDR1 SGHVS, CDR2 FQNEAQ. The CDR3 loop spans 13 amino acids. The CDR3 is CASSLGGGYEQYF. CDR3 nucleotide sequence: TGTGCCAGCAGCTTAGGCGGGGGATACGAGCAGTACTTC.

The chain has TRBV24-1 and TRBJ2-3; TRBD1 matches at 10 bases. V dropped 3 bases and J dropped 6; count of bases not matched to a gene: 5. CDR3 length equals 15 residues. CDR1 KGHDR and CDR2 SFDVKD come from the germline V gene. The CDR3 region has the DNA TGTGCCACCAGTGATAGGACAGGGGGGAGGGATACGCAGTATTTT. This encodes CATSDRTGGRDTQYF.

This clone was recorded a few times. The J gene is TRBJ1-5, the V gene TRBV19; 9 nucleotides agree with TRBD1. This CDR3 has 15 residues. Germline V CDR1 and CDR2: LNHDA, SQIVND (reference sequence). V lost 7 bases, J lost 1 base, and 5 bases stayed unmatched. CDR3 amino acids: CASITGGESNQPQHF. In DNA, the CDR3 is TGTGCCAGTATTACAGGGGGCGAGAGCAATCAGCCCCAGCATTTT.

This chain uses TRBV11-3 with TRBJ2-2, with 9 bases aligning to TRBD2. The J segment lost 0 bases and the V segment lost 6 bases, leaving 5 bases of the junction unmatched. Germline V gene sequence: CDR1 SGHNT, CDR2 YENEEA. This CDR3 has 16 residues. CDR3 sequence reads: CASSKIAGANTGELFF. Here the CDR3 DNA reads TGTGCCAGCAGTAAGATAGCGGGGGCGAACACCGGGGAGCTGTTTTTT. Variable domain in full (rest from reference TRBV11-3 and TRBJ2-2): EAGVVQSPRYKIIEKKQPVAFWCNPISGHNTLYWYLQNLGQGPELLIRYENEEAVDDSQLPKDRFSAERLKGVDSTLKIQPAELGDSAVYLCASSKIAGANTGELFFGEGSRLTVL.

This chain links TRBV28 with TRBJ1-2; a weak D match, TRBD1 (6 bases). The CDR3 is 12 residues long. The germline CDR1 and CDR2 sequences are MDHEN and SYDVKM. V lost 6 bases to trimming and J lost 8 bases, with 13 bases between them. DNA of the CDR3: TGTGCCAGCAGCCAACAGGGAAAGGGCTACACCTTC. Its translation is CASSQQGKGYTF.